Here is one T cell receptor beta chain with its context. This sample was included in a study of OX40 agonist ivuxolimab in advanced cancers. Looked up from germline, CDR1 is SNHLY and CDR2 is FYNNEI. V shed 7 bases and J shed 2 bases, with 21 bases lying between them. This CDR3 comprises 17 residues. Profiled with immunoSEQ multiplex PCR; TCRdb holds only in-frame clones, not every one. Altogether around 74,000 clones are present, about 85% being singletons, with the ten largest covering roughly 0.71%. The sample in question was CD4+ or CD8+ T cells sorted from blood, obtained in a trial of the OX40 agonist ivuxolimab. This chain connects TRBV2 to TRBJ2-1; the D gene is possibly TRBD1 (5 bases). The TCR sequence derives from an adult with an advanced solid tumor such as melanoma, head and neck, liver or kidney cancer. The CDR3 spells CASTKRPDTLTYNEQFF. For the CDR3, the DNA is TGTGCCAGCACTAAACGACCGGACACCCTAACCTACAATGAGCAGTTCTTC.